Following are 8 T cell receptor beta chains from one sample sequenced in a study of blood T cell repertoires in COVID-19. Sequencing used immunoSEQ multiplex PCR; TCRdb keeps in-frame clones, though not all of them. This table holds under 350,000 clones, around 90% found once. Sequenced input: peripheral blood. These receptors came from a woman aged 25 to 39 with COVID-19, enrolled during active disease.

V usage is TRBV6-1 and J usage is TRBJ1-5; D is possibly TRBD1 (6 bases). The length of the CDR3 is 17 residues. CDR1 MNHNS and CDR2 SASEGT come from the germline V gene. V dropped 4 bases and J dropped 0 bases, with 16 bases sitting between them. As DNA, the CDR3 is TGTGCCAGCAGTGTCGCTGGGGGGGCTTATAGCAATCAGCCCCAGCATTTT. Its protein is CASSVAGGAYSNQPQHF.

The rearrangement joins TRBV29-1 to TRBJ1-2, with 7 positions matching TRBD1. With V trimmed by 3 bases and J by 3 bases, 4 bases remained unmatched. The CDR3 consists of 13 residues. Germline lookup yields CDR1 SQVTM and CDR2 ANQGSEA. CDR3 sequence (DNA): TGCAGCGTTGATAGGGGGCGGGACTATGGCTACACCTTC. It is translated as CSVDRGRDYGYTF.

This clone has only one observation. The rearrangement joins TRBV6-2 or TRBV6-3 to TRBJ2-1, with D possibly matching TRBD1 (5 bases). Germline loops: CDR1 MNHEY, CDR2 SVGEGT. CDR3 length equals 15 residues. Trimming left V 4 bases short and J 2 bases short, with 12 bases between. CDR3 nucleotide sequence: TGTGCCAGCAGTTGGGGCATTTCGCCCTACAATGAGCAGTTCTTC. This codes for CASSWGISPYNEQFF.

V is TRBV2 and J is TRBJ1-6, with a possible D match to TRBD1 (6 bases). The CDR3 totals 14 residues. V gave up 0 bases and J gave up 12 bases, with 12 bases separating them. CDR1 is SNHLY, CDR2 FYNNEI, per germline. Written as DNA, the CDR3 is TGTGCCAGCAGTGAAGCTGGGGGCGCCCAACCCCTCCACTTT. Its protein is CASSEAGGAQPLHF.

V gene TRBV5-6 combines with J gene TRBJ1-1; D is ambiguous. The length of the CDR3 is 13 residues. Trimming shortened V by 4 bases and J by 8 bases, and 15 bases separated the two germline ends. CDR1 and CDR2 (germline): SGHDT, YYEEEE. The CDR3 sequence is CASSLPGGNEAFF. CDR3 bases: TGTGCCAGCAGCCTACCCGGAGGGAACGAAGCTTTCTTT.

V is TRBV7-9 and J is TRBJ1-1; D is undetermined. CDR3 length equals 12 residues. The V gene's germline CDR1 is SEHNR and CDR2 FQNEAQ (reference sequence). Deletions cut 5 bases from V and 2 bases from J, with 6 bases between. The CDR3 loop reads CASSPSNTEAFF. The CDR3 DNA sequence: TGTGCCAGCAGCCCCTCTAACACTGAAGCTTTCTTT.

The chain recombines TRBV6-5 with TRBJ1-4; D unresolved. The CDR3 has 15 residues. Trimming shortened V by 0 bases and J by 1 base, and 6 bases separated the two germline ends. Per germline, CDR1 MNHEY and CDR2 SVGAGI. The CDR3 region has the DNA TGTGCCAGCAGTTACTCCCCCGGAACTAATGAAAAACTGTTTTTT. This sequence encodes CASSYSPGTNEKLFF.

This clone was seen more than once but under ten times. The chain employs TRBV18 and TRBJ1-1, with a weak D call TRBD1 (6 bases). Trimming took 5 bases from V and 2 from J, leaving 9 bases between them. Germline CDR1 is KGHSH and CDR2 is LQKENI. The CDR3 length is 13 residues. The CDR3 DNA follows: TGTGCCAGCTCAATACAGGGAAACACTGAAGCTTTCTTT. Its protein is CASSIQGNTEAFF.